The 23 T cell receptor beta chains listed next were all sequenced from one sample in a study of blood T cell repertoires in COVID-19. Profiling relied on immunoSEQ multiplex PCR, and the TCRdb table lists in-frame clones only, not all of them. The sample includes about 350,000 clones, about 90% of them seen just once. The sequenced sample was PBMCs or T cells enriched from blood (not recorded which). The receptors shown here come from a woman in her 30s who had been exposed to COVID-19.

The CDR3 DNA reads TGTGCCAGCAGCTTAAACAGGGTATACAATGAGCAGTTCTTC. This translates into CASSLNRVYNEQFF. The chain joins TRBV11-2 to TRBJ2-1; the D gene is possibly TRBD1 (6 bases). Germline V gene lookup returns CDR1 SGHAT and CDR2 FQNNGV. V was cut by 2 bases and J by 4 bases, with 9 bases left in between. The CDR3 is 14 amino acids.

Here the CDR3 DNA reads TGCAGCGTTGAGGATTTGTTAGAGCCCAGGGGAGTCGTCAATGAGCAGTTCTTC. This encodes CSVEDLLEPRGVVNEQFF. The V and J genes are TRBV29-1 and TRBJ2-1, with D possibly matching TRBD1 (6 bases). From germline, CDR1 is SQVTM and CDR2 ANQGSEA. The CDR3 is 18 amino acids. V lost 3 bases and J lost 6, with 27 bases in between.

The gene calls are TRBV11-2 and TRBJ1-1; D is perhaps TRBD1 (6 bases). The ends were cut back, 4 bases at V and 8 bases at J, with 11 bases in the middle. CDR3 length: 12 residues. CDR1 SGHAT and CDR2 FQNNGV come from the germline V gene. CDR3 coding DNA: TGTGCCAGCAGCTCCACAGGGCGAGAAGCTTTCTTT. This codes for CASSSTGREAFF.

This clone was seen just once. The V and J genes are TRBV5-1 and TRBJ1-2; D possibly corresponds to TRBD1 (6 bases). V was pared by 2 bases and J by 2 bases, with 16 bases between. The germline V gene encodes CDR1 SGHRS and CDR2 YFSETQ. The CDR3 runs to 16 residues. CDR3 DNA: TGCGCCAGCAGCTTTATTTCAGGGGAAGGCAACTATGGCTACACCTTC. It yields the protein CASSFISGEGNYGYTF.

The chain joins TRBV6-5 to TRBJ1-5, with D possibly TRBD1 on 6 matching bases. CDR1 MNHEY and CDR2 SVGAGI come from the germline V gene. The CDR3 totals 13 residues. The germline V and J ends were trimmed by 7 bases and 4 bases, with 11 bases remaining between them. CDR3 sequence: CASKGGLNQPQHF. CDR3 DNA: TGTGCCAGCAAGGGGGGGCTAAATCAGCCCCAGCATTTT.

The chain has TRBV7-6 and TRBJ2-1; D possibly corresponds to TRBD2 (5 bases). From germline, CDR1 is SGHVS and CDR2 FNYEAQ. CDR3 length: 16 residues. V lost 1 base and J 6 bases, leaving 16 bases between the germline ends. CDR3 DNA: TGTGCCAGCAGCTTAGGGCCTTCAGTGGAGGTCAATGAGCAGTTCTTC. Protein: CASSLGPSVEVNEQFF.

This CDR3 is CASSLSIFPMGGEGEKLFF. The CDR3 DNA follows: TGTGCCAGCAGTTTATCGATCTTCCCGATGGGGGGGGAGGGTGAAAAACTGTTTTTT. The V and J genes are TRBV27 and TRBJ1-4; D may be TRBD1 (5 bases). Trimming removed 0 bases at V and 7 bases at J, with 24 bases between. CDR3 size: 19 residues. Germline CDR1 MNHEY, CDR2 SMNVEV (reference sequence).

Here the CDR3 reads CASSQAHLRTGGPGNTGELFF. Here the CDR3 DNA reads TGCGCCAGCAGCCAAGCCCACCTTCGGACAGGGGGCCCGGGGAACACCGGGGAGCTGTTTTTT. The V call is TRBV4-1, the J call TRBJ2-2; TRBD1 matches 11 bases. Germline assignment: CDR1 MGHRA and CDR2 YSYEKL. The CDR3 loop spans 21 amino acids. Germline trimming cut 1 base from V and 1 base from J; bases unmatched to any gene: 14.

This clone was detected a few times. The chain carries TRBV20-1 and TRBJ1-2; 9 nucleotides line up with TRBD1. With 6 bases clipped from V and 4 bases from J, the junction kept 9 bases outside the gene matches. The CDR3 is 14 residues long. The germline V gene encodes CDR1 DFQATT and CDR2 SNEGSKA (reference sequence). The CDR3 DNA sequence: TGCAGTGCCAGTACAGGGGGCGGTTTCTATGGCTACACCTTC. It specifies CSASTGGGFYGYTF.

This chain links TRBV19 with TRBJ1-5; D unresolved. This CDR3 is 14 amino acids long. Deletions cut 5 bases from V and 5 bases from J, with 13 bases between. Germline V lookup: CDR1 LNHDA, CDR2 SQIVND (reference sequence). CDR3 sequence reads: CASSVFSRDQPQHF. The CDR3 DNA is TGTGCCAGTAGTGTTTTTTCGAGAGATCAGCCCCAGCATTTT.

The V gene is TRBV5-4, the J gene TRBJ1-1; D not resolved. Per the germline V gene, CDR1 is SGHNT and CDR2 is YYREEE (reference sequence). This CDR3 is built from 11 residues. V lost 5 bases and J 5 bases, leaving 7 bases between the germline ends. The CDR3 DNA reads as TGTGCCAGCAGGACGGGGACTGAAGCTTTCTTT. Translated: CASRTGTEAFF.

V and J are TRBV5-8 and TRBJ2-1; 11 bases are a match to TRBD1. The germline V gene has CDR1 SGHTS and CDR2 YDEGEE. This CDR3 region has 15 residues. The V and J ends lost 0 bases and 6 bases, in that order; junction bases with no gene match: 2. CDR3 loop: CASSLAGTGGNEQFF. Written as DNA, the CDR3 is TGTGCCAGCAGCTTGGCCGGGACAGGGGGCAATGAGCAGTTCTTC.

This clone was counted only a few times. The chain has TRBV6-4 and TRBJ2-7; possible D gene TRBD2, 6 bases. With 6 bases removed from V and 0 bases from J, the gap between germline ends came to 12 bases. Germline V lookup: CDR1 MRHNA, CDR2 SNTAGT. CDR3 length: 14 residues. The chain's CDR3 is CASRKTGSSYEQYF. The DNA for the CDR3 is TGTGCCAGCAGAAAGACCGGGAGCTCCTACGAGCAGTACTTC.

This sequence joins TRBV6-5 and TRBJ2-1; 7 bases line up with TRBD2. Per germline, CDR1 MNHEY and CDR2 SVGAGI. This CDR3 has 13 amino acids. The CDR3 bases are TGTGCAACCTCTAGCGGTTCCTACAATGAGCAGTTCTTC. Amino acid sequence: CATSSGSYNEQFF.

The table lists this clone with a count of one. The CDR3 region is CAGPGGLENIQYF. The CDR3 bases are TGTGCCGGGCCAGGGGGGCTCGAAAACATTCAGTACTTC. This chain joins TRBV11-3 and TRBJ2-4; the D gene is possibly TRBD1 (7 bases). The CDR3 contains 13 residues. V was shortened by 11 bases and J by 5 bases, with 16 bases between the two germline ends. The germline V gene encodes CDR1 SGHNT and CDR2 YENEEA.

The V and J genes are TRBV27 and TRBJ1-1, with 7 bases aligning to TRBD1. Per the germline V gene, CDR1 is MNHEY and CDR2 is SMNVEV (reference sequence). CDR3 size: 16 residues. J was trimmed by 4 bases and V by 5 bases; bases with no gene match: 13. The CDR3 sequence is CASSPGQRDSGTEAFF. The CDR3 nucleotides read TGTGCCAGCAGTCCAGGCCAACGGGACAGCGGCACTGAAGCTTTCTTT.

V is TRBV7-8 and J is TRBJ2-5; 10 bases fit TRBD2. Germline CDR1 SGHVS, CDR2 FQNEAQ. The CDR3 runs to 21 residues. V lost 0 bases and J lost 0; bases outside the gene matches: 16. The DNA of the CDR3 is TGTGCCAGCAGCTTAGCCCCCCGTGAAAGACTAGCGGGCTGGGACCAAGAGACCCAGTACTTC. Amino acid sequence: CASSLAPRERLAGWDQETQYF.

The gene calls are TRBV18 and TRBJ2-6; 9 bases match TRBD1. Trimming cost V 6 bases and J 2 bases; bases outside gene matches: 5. The CDR3 has 16 residues. Germline loops: CDR1 KGHSH, CDR2 LQKENI. The CDR3 sequence is CASSPTGGTGANVLTF. CDR3 DNA: TGTGCCAGCTCGCCGACAGGGGGGACTGGGGCCAACGTCCTGACTTTC.

The V and J genes are TRBV6-1 and TRBJ1-3; D might be TRBD1 (5 bases). In germline, CDR1 is MNHNS, CDR2 SASEGT. V lost 2 bases and J lost 0, with 14 bases in between. This CDR3 has 17 residues. CDR3 coding DNA: TGTGCCAGCAGTGAAAGGGGCGCAGGGCACTCTGGAAACACCATATATTTT. It yields the protein CASSERGAGHSGNTIYF.

In this sample, this clone turned up once. The chain links TRBV15 to TRBJ2-2; TRBD2 matches 12 bases. J was trimmed by 7 bases and V by 4 bases; bases with no gene match: 7. The CDR3 is 16 residues long. Germline V CDR1 and CDR2: LNHNV, YYDKDF (reference sequence). CDR3 in DNA: TGTGCCACCAGCACTAAGCCTAGCGGGAGGGGCGGGGAGCTGTTTTTT. Protein sequence: CATSTKPSGRGGELFF.

The chain employs TRBV15 and TRBJ1-1, with D possibly TRBD1 on 6 matching bases. Trimming pared 5 bases from V and 8 bases from J, leaving 15 bases between. This CDR3 has 13 amino acids. Germline lookup yields CDR1 LNHNV and CDR2 YYDKDF (reference sequence). This chain's CDR3 is CATSGRMGTEAFF. The CDR3 nucleotides are TGTGCCACCAGCGGAAGAATGGGGACAGAAGCTTTCTTT.

V gene TRBV6-4 combines with J gene TRBJ2-3; a weak D match, TRBD2 (6 bases). Trimming removed 5 bases at V and 5 bases at J, with 17 bases between. CDR3 length: 15 amino acids. CDR1 is MRHNA and CDR2 is SNTAGT in the germline V gene. The CDR3 DNA is TGTGCCAGCAGTCGGGACTTCGCCCCGGGAGATACGCAGTATTTT. It codes for CASSRDFAPGDTQYF.

The V call is TRBV5-1, the J call TRBJ2-1; tentative D call: TRBD2 (5 bases). V dropped 2 bases and J dropped 3 bases, with 12 bases sitting between them. The CDR3 consists of 15 residues. Germline CDR1 is SGHRS and CDR2 is YFSETQ. Written as DNA, the CDR3 is TGCGCCAGCAGCTTTACACTAGAACTCTACAATGAGCAGTTCTTC. Translated, it gives CASSFTLELYNEQFF. Using reference TRBV5-1 and TRBJ2-1 for the parts outside the CDR3, the full variable domain is KAGVTQTPRYLIKTRGQQVTLSCSPISGHRSVSWYQQTPGQGLQFLFEYFSETQRNKGNFPGRFSGRQFSNSRSEMNVSTLELGDSALYLCASSFTLELYNEQFFGPGTRLTVL.